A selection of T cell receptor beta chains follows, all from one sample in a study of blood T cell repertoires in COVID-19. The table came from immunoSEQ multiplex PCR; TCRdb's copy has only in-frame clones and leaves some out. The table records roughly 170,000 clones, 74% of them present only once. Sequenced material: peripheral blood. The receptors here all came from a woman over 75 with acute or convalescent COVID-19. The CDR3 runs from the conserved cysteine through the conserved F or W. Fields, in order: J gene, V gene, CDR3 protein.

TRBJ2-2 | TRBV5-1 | CASSLGLSTNTGELFF
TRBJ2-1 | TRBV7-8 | CASSWGTSGNEQFF
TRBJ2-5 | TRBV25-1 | CASSGYQETQYF
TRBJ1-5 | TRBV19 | CASTYATNRGQPQHF
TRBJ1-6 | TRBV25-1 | CASSASDRSNSPLHF
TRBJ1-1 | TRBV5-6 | CASSGNWEGTEAFF
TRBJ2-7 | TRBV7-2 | CASSGRFGSVSYEQYF
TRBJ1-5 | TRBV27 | CASSLKGGNQPQHF
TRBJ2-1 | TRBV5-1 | CASRLTSGSYNEQFF
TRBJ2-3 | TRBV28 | CASTDPGQGSIGTQYF
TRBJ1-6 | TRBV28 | CASSWTFSPLHF